Listed below are T cell receptor beta chains from one sample, sequenced in a study of T cell changes during pregnancy in multiple sclerosis. Here immunoSEQ multiplex PCR was the method, and the copy in TCRdb shows in-frame clones only, minus some. The sample yields around 100,000 clones, around 90% seen once. Source: peripheral blood, taken in the third trimester of pregnancy. The receptors here all came from a female donor with multiple sclerosis, enrolled in a pregnancy study. The CDR3 runs from the conserved cysteine through the conserved F or W. A D gene is named only where the DNA matches it firmly. Only some rows state a clone size, as once, few, many or a class for expanded clones.

TRBV9	TRBD1	NA	TRBJ2-1	TGTGCCAGCAGCGGGTCAGGGGGCGGCGGTTACAATGAGCAGTTCTTC	CASSGSGGGGYNEQFF
TRBV29-1	NA	NA	TRBJ2-2	TGCAGCGTTGACGGGGGGCTGGGCGGGGAGCTGTTTTTT	CSVDGGLGGELFF
TRBV6-1	NA	NA	TRBJ1-2	TGTGCCAGCAGTGAAACGCGGGACCTTCTGCGTTACACCTTC	CASSETRDLLRYTF
TRBV9	NA	once	TRBJ2-1	TGTGCCAGCAGCGTAGACGGAGGAGGCAATGAGCAGTTCTTC	CASSVDGGGNEQFF
TRBV19	NA	NA	TRBJ1-4	TGTGCCAGTAGTTTTTCCAGGGTCTCCGCCTATGAAAAACTGTTTTTT	CASSFSRVSAYEKLFF
TRBV11-2	TRBD2	NA	TRBJ2-5	TGTGCCAGCAGAAGGACTAGTTCGGGAGAGACCCAGTACTTC	CASRRTSSGETQYF
TRBV6-5	TRBD1	NA	TRBJ2-3	TGTGCCAGCAGTTCCATCGGGACAGGGATAGATACGCAGTATTTT	CASSSIGTGIDTQYF
TRBV30	NA	NA	TRBJ2-3	TGTGCCTGGAGCAGAGTGGGGGGAGCGGCAGATACGCAGTATTTT	CAWSRVGGAADTQYF
TRBV5-1	NA	NA	TRBJ2-2	TGCGCCAGCAGCTGGGGGGACCGCACCGGGGAGCTGTTTTTT	CASSWGDRTGELFF
TRBV9	TRBD1	few	TRBJ1-1	TGTGCCAGCAGCGTGGGCCTGACAGGGGCTGGGGACACTGAAGCTTTCTTT	CASSVGLTGAGDTEAFF
TRBV4-1	NA	NA	TRBJ1-1	TGCGCCAGCAGCCAAGAGATCGGGGTTAACACTGAAGCTTTCTTT	CASSQEIGVNTEAFF
TRBV30	NA	NA	TRBJ2-3	TGTGCCTGGAGTGGGGTCAGGGTGAGCTCAGATACGCAGTATTTT	CAWSGVRVSSDTQYF
TRBV9	NA	NA	TRBJ1-2	TGTGCCAGCAGCGCCGGGGACAACCCTAACTATGGCTACACCTTC	CASSAGDNPNYGYTF
TRBV5-1	NA	NA	TRBJ1-2	TGCGCCAGCAGCTTGGCCAGGAACTATGGCTACACCTTC	CASSLARNYGYTF
TRBV5-1	TRBD1	NA	TRBJ2-3	TGCGCCAGCAGAGGGGGCCTTGGCGACAGGGAGATCCCTACGCAGTATTTT	CASRGGLGDREIPTQYF
TRBV2	NA	NA	TRBJ1-5	TGTGCCAGCAGCCTAAATCAGCCCCAGCATTTT	CASSLNQPQHF
TRBV28	TRBD1	NA	TRBJ2-5	TGTGCCAGCAGTGTATACAGGGGAGTAGGGGAGACCCAGTACTTC	CASSVYRGVGETQYF
TRBV19	NA	NA	TRBJ1-1	TGTGCCAGTAGTAGGACGGAGGGGACTGAAGCTTTCTTT	CASSRTEGTEAFF
TRBV11-3	NA	once	TRBJ1-1	TGTGCCAGCAGCTCAAACTTGAACACTGAAGCTTTCTTT	CASSSNLNTEAFF
TRBV5-1	NA	NA	TRBJ2-1	TGCGCCAGCAGCTTGGATCGGGGTTCATACAATGAGCAGTTCTTC	CASSLDRGSYNEQFF
TRBV5-1	NA	NA	TRBJ1-6	TGCGCCAGCAGCAACCTACAGGGTCCGGGTTCACCCCTCCACTTT	CASSNLQGPGSPLHF
TRBV4-1	TRBD2	NA	TRBJ2-7	TGCGCCAGCAGCCACTCAGCGGGAGTTGGGGAGCAGTACTTC	CASSHSAGVGEQYF
TRBV15	NA	NA	TRBJ2-1	TGTGCCACCAGCAGAGATAGAGCGGCCAATGAGCAGTTCTTC	CATSRDRAANEQFF
TRBV18	NA	NA	TRBJ1-1	TGTGCCAGCTATCCGGCGGGCCGGAACACTGAAGCTTTCTTT	CASYPAGRNTEAFF